This entry features one TCR beta chain sequence. These data come from a study of blood T cell repertoires in COVID-19. Study information: Italy, Spain and the United States were the sources of the convalescent and acute COVID-19 samples. T cells, B-cell-depleted T cells, or PBMCs supplied cDNA or gDNA.

As processed by the authors: It was from reference gene primer amplification that nucleated cell counts were estimated. Produced via immunoSEQ multiplex PCR; TCRdb's table is partial and in-frame only. The DNA was the basis for D and trimming; V, J and clone size are from that table. The table lists 250,000 to 300,000 clones, 85% to 90% of them singletons. Sequencing input: peripheral blood. The receptor comes from a woman aged 35 to 49 with acute or convalescent COVID-19.

CDR3 bases: TGTGCCAGCAGCCCCTGGGAGAGGCAGCCCCAGCATTTT. Translated, it gives CASSPWERQPQHF. The rearrangement joins TRBV7-2 to TRBJ1-5; D unclear. The V gene lost 5 bases and the J gene lost 7 bases, with 12 bases spanning the gap. The CDR3 consists of 13 residues. Germline V CDR1 and CDR2: SGHTA, FQGNSA.